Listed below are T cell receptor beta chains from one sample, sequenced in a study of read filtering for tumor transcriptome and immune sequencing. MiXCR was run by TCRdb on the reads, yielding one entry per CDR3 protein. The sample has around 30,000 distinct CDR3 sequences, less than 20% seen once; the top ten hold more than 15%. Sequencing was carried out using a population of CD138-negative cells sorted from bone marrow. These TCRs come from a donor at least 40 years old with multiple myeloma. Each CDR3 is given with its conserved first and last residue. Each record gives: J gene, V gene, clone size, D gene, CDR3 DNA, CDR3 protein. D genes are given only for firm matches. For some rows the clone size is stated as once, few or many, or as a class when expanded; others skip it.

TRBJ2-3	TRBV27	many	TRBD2	TGTGCCAGCTCCACTAGCGGGAGTTGGTATACGCAGTATTTT	CASSTSGSWYTQYF
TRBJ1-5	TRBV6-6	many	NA	TGTGCCAGCAGTTGGGGCCGAGGGAGCAATCAGCCCCAGCATTTT	CASSWGRGSNQPQHF
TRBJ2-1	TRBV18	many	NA	TGTGCCAGCTCACCCACTAGCTCCGATAGCAATGAGCAGTTCTTC	CASSPTSSDSNEQFF
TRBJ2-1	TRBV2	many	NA	TGTGCCAGCAGTGAAGCGCTTCCAACCTATAATTCCTACAATGAGCAGTTCTTC	CASSEALPTYNSYNEQFF
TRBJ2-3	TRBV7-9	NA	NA	TGTGCCAGCAGCCCCCGGGCCGACACAGATACGCAGTATTTT	CASSPRADTDTQYF
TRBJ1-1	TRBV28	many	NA	TGTGCCAGCAGTTTATCACAGTCTTATGAAGCTTTCTTT	CASSLSQSYEAFF
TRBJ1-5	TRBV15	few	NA	TGTGCCACCAGCAGAGATCGCCATCAAGGGTTTCGGGATCAGCCCCAGCATTTT	CATSRDRHQGFRDQPQHF
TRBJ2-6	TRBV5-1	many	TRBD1	TGCGCCAGCAGAGGGACAGGCTCGGCTGGGGCCAACGTCCTGACTTTC	CASRGTGSAGANVLTF
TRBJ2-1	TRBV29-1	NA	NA	TGTAGCGTTGGTAGGGTCGTCGGCAATGTGCAGTTCTTC	CSVGRVVGNVQFF
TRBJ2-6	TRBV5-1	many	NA	TGCGCCAGCAGCTGGAGCGCTACAGGGATTGGGGCCAACGTCCTGACTTTC	CASSWSATGIGANVLTF